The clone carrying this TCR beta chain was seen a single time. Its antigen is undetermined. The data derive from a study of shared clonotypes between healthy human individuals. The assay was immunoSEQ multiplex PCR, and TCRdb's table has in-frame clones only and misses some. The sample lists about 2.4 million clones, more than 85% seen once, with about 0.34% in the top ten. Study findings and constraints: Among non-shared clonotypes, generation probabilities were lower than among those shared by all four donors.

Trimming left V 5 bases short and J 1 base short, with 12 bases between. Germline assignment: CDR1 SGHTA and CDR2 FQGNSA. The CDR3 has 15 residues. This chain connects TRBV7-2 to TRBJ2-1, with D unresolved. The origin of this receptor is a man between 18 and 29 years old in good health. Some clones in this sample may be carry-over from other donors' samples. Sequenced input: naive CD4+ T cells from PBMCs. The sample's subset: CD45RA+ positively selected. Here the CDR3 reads CASSPVSASYNEQFF. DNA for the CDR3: TGTGCCAGCAGCCCCGTTTCGGCTTCCTACAATGAGCAGTTCTTC. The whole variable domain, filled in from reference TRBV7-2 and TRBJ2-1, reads GAGVSQSPSNKVTEKGKDVELRCDPISGHTALYWYRQSLGQGLEFLIYFQGNSAPDKSGLPSDRFSAERTGGSVSTLTIQRTQQEDSAVYLCASSPVSASYNEQFFGPGTRLTVL.